The rows below give T cell receptor beta chains drawn from one sample of a study of beta chain features in type 1 diabetes. The protocol was immunoSEQ multiplex PCR, while the TCRdb copy is restricted to in-frame clones and leaves out a portion. The sample consists of roughly 300,000 clones, 14% of them appearing once. Sequencing was done on a sample of naive CD4+ T cells from blood. Every receptor here comes from a young man with type 1 diabetes. Each CDR3 is given with its conserved first and last residue. D genes are given only for firm matches. For some rows the clone size is stated as once, few or many, or as a class when expanded; others skip it.

d_gene	abundance	v_gene	j_gene	CDR3aa	CDR3nt
TRBD1	few	TRBV5-1	TRBJ2-1	CASSSTHRGKDEQFF	TGCGCCAGCAGCTCGACGCACAGGGGGAAAGATGAGCAGTTCTTC
TRBD1	few	TRBV28	TRBJ2-7	CASSLPEGQSSYEQYF	TGTGCCAGCAGTCTCCCCGAGGGACAGAGCTCCTACGAGCAGTACTTC
TRBD2	.	TRBV9	TRBJ2-2	CASSPPGLGDGELFF	TGTGCCAGCAGCCCACCGGGACTAGGGGACGGGGAGCTGTTTTTT
.	few	TRBV7-2	TRBJ2-3	CASSSLSSSVWATQYF	TGTGCCAGCAGTTCCCTCTCTTCTAGCGTCTGGGCTACGCAGTATTTT
.	few	TRBV30	TRBJ1-1	CAWSPPSDTEAFF	TGTGCCTGGAGTCCCCCCTCGGACACTGAAGCTTTCTTT
TRBD1	.	TRBV6-1	TRBJ2-6	CASSEWLGQGALISSGANVLTF	TGTGCCAGCAGTGAATGGTTGGGTCAGGGGGCCCTCATTAGCTCTGGGGCCAACGTCCTGACTTTC
.	few	TRBV28	TRBJ2-1	CASTEHSYNEQFF	TGTGCCAGCACGGAGCACTCCTACAATGAGCAGTTCTTC
.	.	TRBV7-9	TRBJ2-3	CASSRDRTARSSTDTQYF	TGTGCCAGCAGTCGAGACAGGACAGCAAGATCTAGCACAGATACGCAGTATTTT
.	.	TRBV28	TRBJ1-5	CASSAGTQPQHF	TGTGCCAGCAGTGCAGGAACGCAGCCCCAGCATTTT
TRBD2	few	TRBV2	TRBJ2-1	CASNQLAGYNEQFF	TGTGCCAGCAACCAGCTAGCGGGATACAATGAGCAGTTCTTC
TRBD1	.	TRBV7-9	TRBJ2-7	CASSLGQGARQYF	TGTGCCAGCAGCTTAGGGCAGGGGGCCCGGCAGTACTTC
.	few	TRBV5-1	TRBJ2-3	CASSSSTAASTDTQYF	TGCGCCAGCAGCTCGTCAACAGCCGCTAGCACAGATACGCAGTATTTT
TRBD1	.	TRBV5-4	TRBJ2-7	CASSLSRDRGSEQYF	TGTGCCAGCAGCTTGTCGCGTGACAGGGGATCCGAGCAGTACTTC
.	.	TRBV2	TRBJ2-6	CASIPGVGWGANVLTF	TGTGCCAGCATACCAGGGGTGGGGTGGGGGGCCAACGTCCTGACTTTC
TRBD2	.	TRBV14	TRBJ2-1	CASSQAGLSYNEQFF	TGTGCCAGCAGCCAAGCGGGACTATCATACAATGAGCAGTTCTTC
.	few	TRBV7-3	TRBJ1-2	CASSSGGLGYGYTF	TGTGCCAGCAGCTCCGGGGGATTAGGCTATGGCTACACCTTC
.	few	TRBV18	TRBJ1-5	CASSPRTDSNQPQHF	TGTGCCAGCTCACCACGGACAGACAGCAATCAGCCCCAGCATTTT
TRBD1	few	TRBV4-3	TRBJ2-7	CASSLGQKSYEQYF	TGCGCCAGCAGCCTGGGACAGAAGAGTTACGAGCAGTACTTC
.	few	TRBV4-2	TRBJ1-5	CASSQDSGFSSNQPQHF	TGTGCCAGCAGCCAAGATTCAGGGTTTTCTAGCAATCAGCCCCAGCATTTT
.	.	TRBV6-1	TRBJ2-7	CASSGGLREVRPYEQYF	TGTGCCAGCAGTGGAGGTTTGAGGGAGGTGCGCCCCTACGAGCAGTACTTC
.	.	TRBV7-3	TRBJ2-1	CASSLSGSGQFF	TGTGCCAGCAGCCTCTCGGGATCAGGGCAGTTCTTC
.	few	TRBV7-8	TRBJ2-3	CASSLGGRVTDTQYF	TGTGCCAGCAGCTTAGGGGGGCGGGTCACAGATACGCAGTATTTT
TRBD2	.	TRBV6-1	TRBJ2-7	CASSGLAGGPESSYEQYF	TGTGCCAGCAGTGGACTAGCGGGAGGGCCGGAGAGCTCCTACGAGCAGTACTTC
TRBD1	.	TRBV19	TRBJ1-5	CASSRDRDYQPQHF	TGTGCCAGTAGTCGGGACAGGGACTATCAGCCCCAGCATTTT
.	.	TRBV5-6	TRBJ2-1	CASSAGLNEQFF	TGTGCCAGCAGCGCGGGACTCAATGAGCAGTTCTTC
.	.	TRBV2	TRBJ2-7	CASSDGGSYEQYF	TGTGCCAGCAGTGACGGCGGCTCCTACGAGCAGTACTTC
TRBD2	.	TRBV14	TRBJ2-2	CASSQLAGLTGELFF	TGTGCCAGCAGCCAACTAGCGGGACTCACCGGGGAGCTGTTTTTT
.	few	TRBV7-2	TRBJ1-1	CASSNYARVLNTEAFF	TGTGCCAGCAGTAACTACGCCAGGGTTTTGAACACTGAAGCTTTCTTT
.	.	TRBV9	TRBJ1-1	CASSVEPRVEAFF	TGTGCCAGCAGCGTAGAGCCCAGGGTGGAAGCTTTCTTT
.	few	TRBV19	TRBJ2-3	CASSPPYTDTQYF	TGTGCCAGTAGTCCCCCCTACACAGATACGCAGTATTTT
TRBD1	.	TRBV7-3	TRBJ2-5	CASSRTGIQETQYF	TGTGCCAGCAGCCGGACAGGCATCCAAGAGACCCAGTACTTC
TRBD2	few	TRBV7-9	TRBJ2-1	CASSPRTSGGEQFF	TGTGCCAGCAGTCCACGGACTAGCGGGGGTGAGCAGTTCTTC
TRBD1	.	TRBV30	TRBJ1-5	CAWKGQGAGNQPQHF	TGTGCCTGGAAAGGACAGGGGGCGGGCAATCAGCCCCAGCATTTT
TRBD2	.	TRBV14	TRBJ2-7	CASSQAGLAGAYEQYF	TGTGCCAGCAGCCAAGCGGGGCTAGCGGGGGCCTACGAGCAGTACTTC
TRBD1	.	TRBV29-1	TRBJ2-3	CSVDRDSVYYTDTQYF	TGCAGCGTTGATCGGGACAGCGTCTACTATACAGATACGCAGTATTTT